The sequence of this TCR beta chain was determined in a study of monozygotic twins with inflammatory bowel disease. TCRdb re-called the 5' RACE reads and shows each CDR3 protein once, DNA omitted. The sample has more than 120,000 distinct CDR3 sequences. The CDR3 covers 14 residues. From germline, CDR1 is DFQATT and CDR2 SNEGSKA (reference sequence). Material for sequencing was blood. V is TRBV20-1 and J is TRBJ2-3; with no DNA, the TCRdb D assignment of TRBD2 cannot be verified. The receptor was isolated from a human donor with ulcerative colitis or Crohn's disease, or a healthy co-twin of an affected twin (not recorded which). The CDR3 sequence is CSAPWTSGTDTQYF.